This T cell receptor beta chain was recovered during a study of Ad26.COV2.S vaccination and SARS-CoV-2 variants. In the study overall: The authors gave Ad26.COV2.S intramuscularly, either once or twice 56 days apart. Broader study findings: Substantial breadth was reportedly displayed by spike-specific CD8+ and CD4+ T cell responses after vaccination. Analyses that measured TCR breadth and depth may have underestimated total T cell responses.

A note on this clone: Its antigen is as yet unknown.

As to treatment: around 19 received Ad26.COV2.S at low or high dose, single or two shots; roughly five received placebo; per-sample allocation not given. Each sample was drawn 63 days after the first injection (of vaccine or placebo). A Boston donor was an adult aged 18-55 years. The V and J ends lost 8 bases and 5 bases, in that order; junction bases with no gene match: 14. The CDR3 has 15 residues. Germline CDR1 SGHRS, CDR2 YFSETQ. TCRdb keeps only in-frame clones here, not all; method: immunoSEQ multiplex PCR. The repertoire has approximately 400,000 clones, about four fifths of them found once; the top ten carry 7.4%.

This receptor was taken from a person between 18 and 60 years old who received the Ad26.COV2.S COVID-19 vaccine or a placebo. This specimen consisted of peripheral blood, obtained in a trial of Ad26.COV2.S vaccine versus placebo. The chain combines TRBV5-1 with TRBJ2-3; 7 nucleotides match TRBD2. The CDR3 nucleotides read TGCGCCAGTGGGAGGGCTAGCGGTTTTCTAGATACGCAGTATTTT. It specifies CASGRASGFLDTQYF.